The 5 T cell receptor beta chains listed next were all sequenced from one sample in a study of cytomegalovirus exposure and HLA in healthy donors. PCR involved 60 Vbeta and 13 Jbeta primers. Profiled with immunoSEQ multiplex PCR; TCRdb holds only in-frame clones, not every one. The sample comprises about 150,000 clones, roughly 80% of which are singletons, and 7.7% rests with the top ten. Sample: PBMCs. These TCRs come from a man aged 25 to 40 in good health and CMV-seropositive.

V is TRBV29-1 and J is TRBJ2-5; TRBD1 might be the D (6 bases). The CDR3 totals 16 residues. Germline CDR1 SQVTM, CDR2 ANQGSEA. V was cut by 5 bases and J by 3 bases, with 22 bases left in between. CDR3: CSVTASGTSWEETQYF. DNA for the CDR3: TGCAGCGTTACAGCGTCTGGGACATCTTGGGAAGAGACCCAGTACTTC.

The chain is built from TRBV6-1 and TRBJ1-5, with D perhaps matching TRBD1 (5 bases). Trimming pared 5 bases from V and 0 bases from J, leaving 8 bases between. Per germline, CDR1 MNHNS and CDR2 SASEGT. CDR3 length equals 14 residues. CDR3 sequence reads: CASSPTDSNQPQHF. In DNA form, the CDR3 reads TGTGCCAGCAGTCCGACAGATAGCAATCAGCCCCAGCATTTT.

V gene TRBV6-1 combines with J gene TRBJ1-5; D might be TRBD1 (5 bases). This CDR3 contains 13 residues. Germline CDR1 MNHNS, CDR2 SASEGT. Between the trimmed V and J ends, which lost 0 bases and 7 bases, there was a span of 7 bases. The CDR3 is CASSEAGGQPQHF. CDR3 sequence (DNA): TGTGCCAGCAGTGAAGCTGGGGGGCAGCCCCAGCATTTT.

The rearrangement joins TRBV30 to TRBJ2-2, with D maybe TRBD1 (5 bases). CDR1 and CDR2 from the germline V gene are GTSNPN and SVGIG (reference sequence). The length of the CDR3 is 13 residues. Trimming removed 3 bases at V and 1 base at J, with 6 bases between. The CDR3 coding sequence is TGTGCCTGGAGAGGACAGAACACCGGGGAGCTGTTTTTT. It specifies CAWRGQNTGELFF.

The V gene is TRBV9, the J gene TRBJ2-2; D is perhaps TRBD1 (6 bases). CDR1 SGDLS and CDR2 YYNGEE come from the germline V gene. V lost 4 bases to trimming and J lost 1 base, with 14 bases between them. The CDR3 runs 16 residues. The CDR3 loop reads CASSTRQVRNTGELFF. CDR3 in DNA: TGTGCCAGCAGCACCCGACAGGTTAGGAACACCGGGGAGCTGTTTTTT.